Below, one T cell receptor beta chain is given with its context. As yet, its antigen is unknown. The data were taken from a study of OX40 agonist ivuxolimab in advanced cancers. About the study: The mean age was approximately 60 years, ranging from about 23 to 79, with less than 90% of participants male. Regarding the study as a whole: Among the lowest peripheral clonal expansion occurred in 0.1-3.0 mg/kg partial responders.

Some clones are missing from TCRdb's copy, which holds only in-frame ones; the method was immunoSEQ multiplex PCR. The sample consists of about 72,000 clones, 80% to 90% of them appearing once. The TCR comes from an adult with an advanced solid tumor such as melanoma, head and neck, liver or kidney cancer. Sequenced here: CD4+ or CD8+ T cells sorted from blood, sampled in a trial of the OX40 agonist ivuxolimab.

CDR3: CASRTTTSGGDEQYF. The CDR3 DNA sequence: TGCGCCAGCAGAACCACAACTAGCGGGGGGGACGAGCAGTACTTC. The J gene is TRBJ2-7, the V gene TRBV10-1, with 13 nucleotides matching TRBD2. From germline, CDR1 is WNHNN and CDR2 SYGVQD (reference sequence). After removal of 6 bases from V and 5 bases from J, the junction contained 7 bases not matched to a gene. This CDR3 contains 15 residues.